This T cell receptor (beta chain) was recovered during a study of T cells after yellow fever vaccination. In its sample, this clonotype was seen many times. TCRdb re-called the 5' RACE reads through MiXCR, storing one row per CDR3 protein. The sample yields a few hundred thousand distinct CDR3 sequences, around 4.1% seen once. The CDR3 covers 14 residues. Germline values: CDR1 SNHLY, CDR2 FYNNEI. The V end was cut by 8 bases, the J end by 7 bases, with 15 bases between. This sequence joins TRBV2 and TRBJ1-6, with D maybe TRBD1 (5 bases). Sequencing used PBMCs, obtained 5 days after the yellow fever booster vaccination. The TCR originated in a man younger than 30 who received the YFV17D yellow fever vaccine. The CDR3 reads CASGYRDGNSPLHF. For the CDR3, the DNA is TGTGCCAGCGGTTACCGGGACGGGAATTCACCCCTCCACTTT. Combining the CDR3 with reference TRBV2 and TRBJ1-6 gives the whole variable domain EPEVTQTPSHQVTQMGQEVILRCVPISNHLYFYWYRQILGQKVEFLVSFYNNEISEKSEIFDDQFSVERPDGSNFTLKIRSTKLEDSAMYFCASGYRDGNSPLHFGNGTRLTVT.